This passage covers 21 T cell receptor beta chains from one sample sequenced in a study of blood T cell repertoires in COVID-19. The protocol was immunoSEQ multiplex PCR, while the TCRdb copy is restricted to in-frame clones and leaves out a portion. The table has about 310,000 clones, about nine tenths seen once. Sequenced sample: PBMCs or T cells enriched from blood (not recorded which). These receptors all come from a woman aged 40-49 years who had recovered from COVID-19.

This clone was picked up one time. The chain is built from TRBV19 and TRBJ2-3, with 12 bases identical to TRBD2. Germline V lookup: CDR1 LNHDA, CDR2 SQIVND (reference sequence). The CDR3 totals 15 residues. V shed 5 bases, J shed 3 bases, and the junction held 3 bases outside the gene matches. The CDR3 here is CASSPGTSGTDTQYF. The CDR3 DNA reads TGTGCCAGTAGTCCTGGGACTAGCGGGACAGATACGCAGTATTTT.

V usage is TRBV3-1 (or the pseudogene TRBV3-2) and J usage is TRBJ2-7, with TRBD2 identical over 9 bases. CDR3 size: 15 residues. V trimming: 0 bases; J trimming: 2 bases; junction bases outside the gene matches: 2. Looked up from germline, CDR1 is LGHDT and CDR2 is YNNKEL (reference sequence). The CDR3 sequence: CASSQDLAGPYEQYF. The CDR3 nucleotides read TGTGCCAGCAGCCAAGATCTAGCGGGGCCCTACGAGCAGTACTTC.

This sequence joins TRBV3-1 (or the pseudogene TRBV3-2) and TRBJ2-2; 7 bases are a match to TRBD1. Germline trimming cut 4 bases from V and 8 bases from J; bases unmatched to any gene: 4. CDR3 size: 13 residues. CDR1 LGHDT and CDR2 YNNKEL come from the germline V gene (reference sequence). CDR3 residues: CASSLTGAGELFF. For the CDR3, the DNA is TGTGCCAGCAGCCTAACAGGGGCGGGGGAGCTGTTTTTT.

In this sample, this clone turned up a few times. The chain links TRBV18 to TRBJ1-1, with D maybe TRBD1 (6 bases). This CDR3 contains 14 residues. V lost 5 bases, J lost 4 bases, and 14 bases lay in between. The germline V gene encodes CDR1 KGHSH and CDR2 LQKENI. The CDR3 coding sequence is TGTGCCAGCTCATCCGCGGGGGCGCCCACTGAAGCTTTCTTT. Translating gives CASSSAGAPTEAFF.

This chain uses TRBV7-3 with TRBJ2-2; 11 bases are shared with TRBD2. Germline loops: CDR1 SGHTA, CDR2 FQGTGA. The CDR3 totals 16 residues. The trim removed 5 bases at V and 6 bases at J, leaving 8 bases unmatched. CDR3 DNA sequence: TGTGCCAGCAGCGTCACTAGCGGGAGAGGGGCCGGGGAGCTGTTTTTT. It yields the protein CASSVTSGRGAGELFF.

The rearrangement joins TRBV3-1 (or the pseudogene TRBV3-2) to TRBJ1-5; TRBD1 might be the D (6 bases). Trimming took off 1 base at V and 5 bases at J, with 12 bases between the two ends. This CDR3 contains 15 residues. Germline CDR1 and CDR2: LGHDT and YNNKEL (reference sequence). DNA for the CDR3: TGTGCCAGCAGCCAAGTGGGGGCGCCGGATCAGCCCCAGCATTTT. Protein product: CASSQVGAPDQPQHF.

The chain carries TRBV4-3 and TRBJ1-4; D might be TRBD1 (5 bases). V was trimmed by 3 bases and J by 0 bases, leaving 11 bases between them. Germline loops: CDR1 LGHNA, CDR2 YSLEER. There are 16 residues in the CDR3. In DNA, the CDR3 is TGCGCCAGCAGCCATCTTGCAGGGCCAACTAATGAAAAACTGTTTTTT. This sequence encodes CASSHLAGPTNEKLFF.

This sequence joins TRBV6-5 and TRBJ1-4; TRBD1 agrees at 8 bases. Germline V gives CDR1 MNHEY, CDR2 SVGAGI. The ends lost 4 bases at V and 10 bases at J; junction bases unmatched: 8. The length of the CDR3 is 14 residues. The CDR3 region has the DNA TGTGCCAGCAGTTTCTCTGACAGGGGAGGAAAACTGTTTTTT. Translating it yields CASSFSDRGGKLFF.

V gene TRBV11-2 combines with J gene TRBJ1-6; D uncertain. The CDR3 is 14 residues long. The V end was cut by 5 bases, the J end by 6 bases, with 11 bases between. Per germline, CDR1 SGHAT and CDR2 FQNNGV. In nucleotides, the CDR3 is TGTGCCAGCAGCGAAACTTCGCCTAATTCACCCCTCCACTTT. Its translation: CASSETSPNSPLHF.

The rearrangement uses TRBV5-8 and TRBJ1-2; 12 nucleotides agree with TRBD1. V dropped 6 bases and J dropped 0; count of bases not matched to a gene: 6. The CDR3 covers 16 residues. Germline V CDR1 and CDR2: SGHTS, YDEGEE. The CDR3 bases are TGTGCCAGCACCGGGACAGGGGGCGTAGCTAACTATGGCTACACCTTC. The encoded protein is CASTGTGGVANYGYTF.

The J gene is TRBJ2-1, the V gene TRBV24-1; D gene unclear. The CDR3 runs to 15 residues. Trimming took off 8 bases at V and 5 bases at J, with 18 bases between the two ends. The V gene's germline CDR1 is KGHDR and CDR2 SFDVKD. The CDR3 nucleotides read TGTGCCACCAAGATGAGGCCAACATACGACAATGAGCAGTTCTTC. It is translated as CATKMRPTYDNEQFF.

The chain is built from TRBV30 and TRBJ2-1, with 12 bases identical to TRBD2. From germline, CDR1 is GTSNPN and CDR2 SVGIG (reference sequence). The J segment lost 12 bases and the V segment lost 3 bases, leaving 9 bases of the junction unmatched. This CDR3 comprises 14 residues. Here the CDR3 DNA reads TGTGCCTGGAGCTCCGGGACTAGCGGGCCGTCGCAGTTCTTC. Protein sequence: CAWSSGTSGPSQFF.

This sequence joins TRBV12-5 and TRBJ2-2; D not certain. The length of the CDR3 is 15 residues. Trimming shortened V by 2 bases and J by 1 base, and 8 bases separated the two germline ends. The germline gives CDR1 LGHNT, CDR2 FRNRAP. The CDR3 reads CASGLSQLNTGELFF. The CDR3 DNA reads TGTGCTAGTGGTTTGTCCCAATTGAACACCGGGGAGCTGTTTTTT.

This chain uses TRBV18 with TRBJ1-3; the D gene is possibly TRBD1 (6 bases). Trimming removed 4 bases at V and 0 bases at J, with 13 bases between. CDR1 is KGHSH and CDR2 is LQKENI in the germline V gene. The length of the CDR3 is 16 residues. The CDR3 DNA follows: TGTGCCAGCTCACTGAAACGGACAGACTCTGGAAACACCATATATTTT. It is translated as CASSLKRTDSGNTIYF.

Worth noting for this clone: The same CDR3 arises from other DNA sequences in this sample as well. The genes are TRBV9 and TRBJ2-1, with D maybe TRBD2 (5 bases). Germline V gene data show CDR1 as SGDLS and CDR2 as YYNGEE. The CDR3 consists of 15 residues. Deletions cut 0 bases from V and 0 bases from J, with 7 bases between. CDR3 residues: CASSVVGVSYNEQFF. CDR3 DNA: TGTGCCAGCAGCGTAGTGGGAGTCTCCTACAATGAGCAGTTCTTC.

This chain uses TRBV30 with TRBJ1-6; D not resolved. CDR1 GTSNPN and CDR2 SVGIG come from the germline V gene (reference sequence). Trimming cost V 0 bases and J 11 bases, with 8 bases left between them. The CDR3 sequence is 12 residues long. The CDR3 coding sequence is TGTGCCTGGAGTGTAGATCGGGCACCCCTCCACTTT. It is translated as CAWSVDRAPLHF.

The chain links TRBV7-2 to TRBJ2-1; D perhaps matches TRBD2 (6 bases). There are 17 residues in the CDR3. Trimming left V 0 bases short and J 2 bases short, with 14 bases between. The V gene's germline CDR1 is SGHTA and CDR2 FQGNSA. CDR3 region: CASSLAWGDWAYNEQFF. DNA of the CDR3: TGTGCCAGCAGCTTAGCTTGGGGGGACTGGGCCTACAATGAGCAGTTCTTC. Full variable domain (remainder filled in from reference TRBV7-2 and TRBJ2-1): GAGVSQSPSNKVTEKGKDVELRCDPISGHTALYWYRQSLGQGLEFLIYFQGNSAPDKSGLPSDRFSAERTGGSVSTLTIQRTQQEDSAVYLCASSLAWGDWAYNEQFFGPGTRLTVL.

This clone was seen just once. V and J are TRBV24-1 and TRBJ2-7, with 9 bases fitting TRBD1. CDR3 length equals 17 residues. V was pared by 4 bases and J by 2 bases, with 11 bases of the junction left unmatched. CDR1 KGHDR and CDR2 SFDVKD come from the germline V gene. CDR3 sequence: CATSDVPGQGRPYEQYF. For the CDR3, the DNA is TGTGCCACCAGTGACGTCCCGGGACAGGGACGGCCCTACGAGCAGTACTTC.

CDR3 sequence: CASSLVGGRSGNTIYF. Written as DNA, the CDR3 is TGTGCCAGCAGCTTGGTAGGGGGAAGGTCTGGAAACACCATATATTTT. The chain is built from TRBV5-5 and TRBJ1-3; tentative D call: TRBD1 (6 bases). Germline CDR1 SGHKS, CDR2 YYEKEE (reference sequence). V was shortened by 0 bases and J by 1 base, with 11 bases between the two germline ends. The CDR3 is made up of 16 amino acids.

The CDR3 coding sequence is TGTGCCAGCAGTCGAACAGGGAATCAGCCCCAGCATTTT. This sequence encodes CASSRTGNQPQHF. V gene TRBV6-2 or TRBV6-3 combines with J gene TRBJ1-5; possible D gene TRBD1, 6 bases. CDR1 is MNHEY, CDR2 SVGEGT, per germline. V was trimmed by 5 bases and J by 4 bases, leaving 9 bases between them. The CDR3 is made up of 13 amino acids.

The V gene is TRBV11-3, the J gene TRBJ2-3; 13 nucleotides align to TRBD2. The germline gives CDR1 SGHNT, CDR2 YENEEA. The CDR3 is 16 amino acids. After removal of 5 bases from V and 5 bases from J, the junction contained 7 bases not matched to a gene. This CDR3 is CASSITSGGALDTQYF. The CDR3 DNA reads TGTGCCAGCAGCATAACTAGCGGGGGGGCTTTAGATACGCAGTATTTT.